A selection of T cell receptor beta chains follows, all from one sample in a study of T cells in tumors after PD-1 blockade. Sequenced by immunoSEQ multiplex PCR; TCRdb stores in-frame clones only, minus some. The sample lists 9,000 to 15,000 clones, less than 65% occurring once. Source: tumor tissue, taken before anti-PD-1 treatment. These receptors originate from a human donor with basal cell carcinoma. Both conserved end residues are part of each CDR3. A D gene is named only where the DNA matches it firmly. Rows give clone size only sometimes, using once, few, many, or a class for an expanded clone.

J	size	D	V	CDR3	DNA
TRBJ2-2	-	-	TRBV29-1	CSVDRPNTGELFF	TGCAGCGTTGACAGGCCGAACACCGGGGAGCTGTTTTTT
TRBJ1-1	once	-	TRBV7-2	CASSLNGNLNTEAFF	TGTGCCAGCAGCTTAAACGGCAATTTGAACACTGAAGCTTTCTTT
TRBJ2-4	-	-	TRBV6-2/TRBV6-3	CASSYFGRSSAKNIQYF	TGTGCCAGCAGTTACTTCGGACGGAGCTCAGCCAAAAACATTCAGTACTTC
TRBJ1-6	few	-	TRBV6-5	CASSYSRQQSPLHF	TGTGCCAGCAGTTACTCGAGACAGCAATCACCCCTCCACTTT
TRBJ2-7	-	-	TRBV25-1	CASRRGGAYEQYF	TGTGCCAGCAGAAGGGGGGGGGCCTACGAGCAGTACTTC
TRBJ2-7	-	-	TRBV11-3	CASSQGGPPDEQYF	TGTGCCAGCAGCCAGGGAGGACCCCCTGACGAGCAGTACTTC
TRBJ1-4	few	-	TRBV5-6	CASSLGNNEKLFF	TGTGCCAGCAGCTTGGGCAATAATGAAAAACTGTTTTTT
TRBJ2-3	-	-	TRBV9	CASSPGARGTDTQYF	TGTGCCAGCAGCCCAGGGGCCAGGGGCACAGATACGCAGTATTTT
TRBJ1-2	-	-	TRBV7-9	CASSSRQYYGYTF	TGTGCCAGCAGCTCCCGACAGTACTATGGCTACACCTTC
TRBJ2-7	-	-	TRBV5-5	CASRFLITSGEQYF	TGTGCCAGCAGGTTCCTCATTACCTCAGGGGAGCAGTACTTC
TRBJ1-6	-	-	TRBV3-1/TRBV3-2	CASSLRRGGMCSPLHF	TGTGCCAGCAGCCTTAGGCGGGGGGGAATGTGTTCACCCCTCCACTTT
TRBJ2-5	-	-	TRBV7-3	CASSLGRGQETQYF	TGTGCCAGCAGCTTAGGTCGGGGTCAAGAGACCCAGTACTTC
TRBJ2-1	few	TRBD1	TRBV24-1	CATSDLDRGVQFF	TGTGCCACCAGTGATTTAGACAGGGGAGTGCAGTTCTTC
TRBJ2-1	few	-	TRBV4-2	CASRSDGTETYNEQFF	TGTGCCAGCAGATCAGACGGGACCGAGACCTACAATGAGCAGTTCTTC
TRBJ2-2	few	TRBD1	TRBV6-1	CASSEASDRRWDTGELFF	TGTGCCAGCAGTGAAGCATCGGACAGGCGATGGGACACCGGGGAGCTGTTTTTT
TRBJ2-1	-	TRBD2	TRBV6-2/TRBV6-3	CASSYLTSGRSEQFF	TGTGCCAGCAGTTATTTAACTAGCGGGAGGAGTGAGCAGTTCTTC
TRBJ1-4	-	-	TRBV19	CASSIRGGLNEKLFF	TGTGCCAGTAGTATTCGGGGAGGGCTTAATGAAAAACTGTTTTTT
TRBJ1-4	-	TRBD1	TRBV7-6	CASSVGQAGKLFF	TGTGCCAGCAGTGTCGGACAGGCGGGAAAACTGTTTTTT
TRBJ1-5	few	-	TRBV27	CASSLRGGNQPQHF	TGTGCCAGCAGTTTAAGGGGTGGTAATCAGCCCCAGCATTTT
TRBJ1-5	-	TRBD1	TRBV10-2	CASREGASNQPQHF	TGCGCCAGCAGAGAGGGGGCTAGCAATCAGCCCCAGCATTTT
TRBJ2-3	-	-	TRBV18	CASSYTGATDTQYF	TGTGCCAGCTCATACACGGGTGCCACAGATACGCAGTATTTT
TRBJ1-5	-	-	TRBV30	CAWSVGYGGNQPQHF	TGTGCCTGGAGTGTGGGCTATGGGGGCAATCAGCCCCAGCATTTT